The rows below give T cell receptor beta chains drawn from one sample of a study of cytomegalovirus exposure and HLA in healthy donors. Clones were read by immunoSEQ multiplex PCR, and TCRdb kept only the in-frame ones, dropping some. The sample totals about 84,000 clones. Sequenced sample: PBMCs. The origin of the receptors is a man aged 45-65 years in good health and CMV-seronegative. The CDR3 runs from the conserved cysteine through the conserved F or W. D genes are given only for firm matches.

len: 14
v_gene: TRBV5-4
d_gene: .
j_gene: TRBJ1-2
CDR3aa: CASSLAQGRDGYTF
CDR3nt: TGTGCCAGCAGCTTGGCCCAGGGGCGTGATGGCTACACCTTC

len: 19
v_gene: TRBV4-3
d_gene: TRBD1
j_gene: TRBJ1-2
CDR3aa: CASSQPPGTGTLGLLGYTF
CDR3nt: TGCGCCAGCAGCCAACCCCCCGGGACAGGGACCTTAGGACTCCTGGGCTACACCTTC

len: 17
v_gene: TRBV28
d_gene: .
j_gene: TRBJ1-6
CDR3aa: CASSFGSGSTYNSPLHF
CDR3nt: TGTGCCAGCAGTTTCGGTTCAGGATCCACTTATAATTCACCCCTCCACTTT

len: 19
v_gene: TRBV9
d_gene: TRBD2
j_gene: TRBJ2-5
CDR3aa: CASSVGRTSGGAIMETQYF
CDR3nt: TGTGCCAGCAGCGTAGGTCGGACTAGCGGGGGGGCCATTATGGAGACCCAGTACTTC

len: 19
v_gene: TRBV7-8
d_gene: TRBD2
j_gene: TRBJ2-1
CDR3aa: CASSFLSGRGGVSYNEQFF
CDR3nt: TGTGCCAGCAGCTTTTTATCTGGGCGGGGGGGCGTCTCCTACAATGAGCAGTTCTTC

len: 16
v_gene: TRBV6-1
d_gene: TRBD1
j_gene: TRBJ2-1
CDR3aa: CASSVRGTGSFYEQFF
CDR3nt: TGTGCCAGCAGTGTAAGGGGGACAGGAAGTTTCTATGAGCAGTTCTTC

len: 12
v_gene: TRBV11-3
d_gene: .
j_gene: TRBJ2-7
CDR3aa: CASSLVRGEQYF
CDR3nt: TGTGCCAGCAGCTTAGTAAGAGGGGAGCAGTACTTC

len: 14
v_gene: TRBV6-1
d_gene: TRBD1
j_gene: TRBJ1-6
CDR3aa: CASRAGTVDSPLHF
CDR3nt: TGTGCCAGCAGAGCCGGGACAGTGGATTCACCCCTCCACTTT

len: 12
v_gene: TRBV27
d_gene: TRBD1
j_gene: TRBJ1-4
CDR3aa: CASRQGREKLFF
CDR3nt: TGTGCCAGCCGACAGGGAAGGGAAAAACTGTTTTTT

len: 17
v_gene: TRBV7-8
d_gene: .
j_gene: TRBJ1-5
CDR3aa: CASSLFSRVGGNQPQHF
CDR3nt: TGTGCCAGCAGCTTATTCTCCCGCGTCGGTGGCAATCAGCCCCAGCATTTT

len: 19
v_gene: TRBV15
d_gene: TRBD1
j_gene: TRBJ1-5
CDR3aa: CATSRDSNPGTGRNQPQHF
CDR3nt: TGTGCCACCAGCAGAGATAGCAACCCCGGGACAGGGCGAAATCAGCCCCAGCATTTT

len: 14
v_gene: TRBV4-1
d_gene: .
j_gene: TRBJ2-7
CDR3aa: CASSQEGLMYEQYF
CDR3nt: TGCGCCAGCAGCCAAGAGGGGCTGATGTACGAGCAGTACTTC

len: 14
v_gene: TRBV18
d_gene: .
j_gene: TRBJ2-3
CDR3aa: CASSPEQVPDTQYF
CDR3nt: TGTGCCAGCTCACCAGAACAGGTCCCAGATACGCAGTATTTT

len: 12
v_gene: TRBV2
d_gene: .
j_gene: TRBJ1-1
CDR3aa: CAGDTGYTEAFF
CDR3nt: TGTGCCGGAGATACAGGGTACACTGAAGCTTTCTTT

len: 13
v_gene: TRBV10-1
d_gene: TRBD1
j_gene: TRBJ2-3
CDR3aa: CASKGQGSDTQYF
CDR3nt: TGCGCCAGCAAAGGACAGGGTTCAGATACGCAGTATTTT

len: 15
v_gene: TRBV6-5
d_gene: TRBD2
j_gene: TRBJ2-5
CDR3aa: CASTNGGGTGETQYF
CDR3nt: TGTGCCAGCACCAACGGGGGGGGAACGGGGGAGACCCAGTACTTC

len: 14
v_gene: TRBV7-8
d_gene: .
j_gene: TRBJ2-4
CDR3aa: CASSFGQSLDIQYF
CDR3nt: TGTGCCAGCAGCTTCGGACAGTCATTGGACATTCAGTACTTC

len: 14
v_gene: TRBV6-5
d_gene: TRBD1
j_gene: TRBJ2-7
CDR3aa: CASSGRDRGYEQYF
CDR3nt: TGTGCCAGCAGTGGCCGGGACAGGGGGTACGAGCAGTACTTC

len: 13
v_gene: TRBV28
d_gene: TRBD2
j_gene: TRBJ2-7
CDR3aa: CASSLGGRYEQYF
CDR3nt: TGTGCCAGCAGTTTGGGAGGGCGGTACGAGCAGTACTTC

len: 15
v_gene: TRBV19
d_gene: .
j_gene: TRBJ1-5
CDR3aa: CASSPTVLSNQPQHF
CDR3nt: TGTGCCAGTAGTCCGACAGTTCTTAGCAATCAGCCCCAGCATTTT

len: 13
v_gene: TRBV2
d_gene: .
j_gene: TRBJ1-2
CDR3aa: CASIRGADYGYTF
CDR3nt: TGTGCCAGCATAAGAGGAGCAGACTATGGCTACACCTTC

len: 15
v_gene: TRBV4-2
d_gene: .
j_gene: TRBJ1-5
CDR3aa: CASSQVYNSNQPQHF
CDR3nt: TGTGCCAGCAGCCAAGTGTATAATAGCAATCAGCCCCAGCATTTT

len: 17
v_gene: TRBV5-5
d_gene: .
j_gene: TRBJ1-6
CDR3aa: CASSLAGPRGGNSPLHF
CDR3nt: TGTGCCAGCAGCTTGGCAGGCCCAAGGGGCGGCAATTCACCCCTCCACTTT

len: 16
v_gene: TRBV7-8
d_gene: .
j_gene: TRBJ1-3
CDR3aa: CASSPTEGVPGNTIYF
CDR3nt: TGTGCCAGCAGCCCCACGGAGGGAGTCCCTGGAAACACCATATATTTT

len: 14
v_gene: TRBV9
d_gene: .
j_gene: TRBJ1-2
CDR3aa: CASSSIPGSYGYTF
CDR3nt: TGTGCCAGCAGCTCAATCCCGGGATCCTATGGCTACACCTTC

len: 15
v_gene: TRBV11-3
d_gene: .
j_gene: TRBJ1-6
CDR3aa: CASSRGEVCRSPLHF
CDR3nt: TGTGCCAGCAGCCGAGGGGAGGTTTGTCGTTCACCCCTCCACTTT

len: 16
v_gene: TRBV11-3
d_gene: .
j_gene: TRBJ2-5
CDR3aa: CASSNRGTDAQETQYF
CDR3nt: TGTGCCAGCAGCAACCGCGGGACAGACGCCCAAGAGACCCAGTACTTC

len: 13
v_gene: TRBV2
d_gene: .
j_gene: TRBJ1-1
CDR3aa: CASMAEVNTEAFF
CDR3nt: TGTGCCAGCATGGCTGAAGTGAACACTGAAGCTTTCTTT

len: 16
v_gene: TRBV5-1
d_gene: TRBD2
j_gene: TRBJ2-2
CDR3aa: CASSLQRGGWSGELFF
CDR3nt: TGCGCCAGCAGCTTACAGCGGGGGGGCTGGTCCGGGGAGCTGTTTTTT

len: 14
v_gene: TRBV6-5
d_gene: TRBD1
j_gene: TRBJ2-5
CDR3aa: CASSAGTGVETQYF
CDR3nt: TGTGCCAGCAGTGCCGGGACAGGCGTAGAGACCCAGTACTTC

len: 16
v_gene: TRBV5-4
d_gene: .
j_gene: TRBJ2-1
CDR3aa: CASSRERGGDYNEQFF
CDR3nt: TGTGCCAGCAGCCGCGAAAGGGGGGGGGACTACAATGAGCAGTTCTTC

len: 13
v_gene: TRBV12-5
d_gene: TRBD2
j_gene: TRBJ2-2
CDR3aa: CASGLREAGELFF
CDR3nt: TGTGCTAGTGGTTTGCGGGAGGCCGGGGAGCTGTTTTTT

len: 16
v_gene: TRBV5-1
d_gene: .
j_gene: TRBJ1-4
CDR3aa: CASSLAQITTNEKLFF
CDR3nt: TGCGCCAGCAGCTTGGCACAGATCACAACTAATGAAAAACTGTTTTTT

len: 15
v_gene: TRBV9
d_gene: .
j_gene: TRBJ1-2
CDR3aa: CASSVGQDYNYGYTF
CDR3nt: TGTGCCAGCAGCGTAGGCCAGGACTATAACTATGGCTACACCTTC

len: 13
v_gene: TRBV6-5
d_gene: .
j_gene: TRBJ2-7
CDR3aa: CASSKQGFYEQYF
CDR3nt: TGTGCCAGCAGTAAACAGGGTTTCTACGAGCAGTACTTC

len: 13
v_gene: TRBV7-9
d_gene: .
j_gene: TRBJ2-1
CDR3aa: CASSLATYNEQFF
CDR3nt: TGTGCCAGCAGCTTAGCCACATACAATGAGCAGTTCTTC

len: 14
v_gene: TRBV12-5
d_gene: .
j_gene: TRBJ2-3
CDR3aa: CASGWGEPTDTQYF
CDR3nt: TGTGCTAGTGGTTGGGGGGAACCCACAGATACGCAGTATTTT

len: 16
v_gene: TRBV2
d_gene: TRBD2
j_gene: TRBJ2-2
CDR3aa: CASSDWGGVRAGELFF
CDR3nt: TGTGCCAGCAGTGATTGGGGAGGGGTTCGGGCCGGGGAGCTGTTTTTT

len: 12
v_gene: TRBV5-1
d_gene: .
j_gene: TRBJ2-7
CDR3aa: CASSLGRDEQYF
CDR3nt: TGCGCCAGCAGCTTGGGGAGGGACGAGCAGTACTTC

len: 13
v_gene: TRBV6-1
d_gene: .
j_gene: TRBJ1-1
CDR3aa: CATGGRLNTEAFF
CDR3nt: TGTGCCACCGGTGGCAGACTTAACACTGAAGCTTTCTTT

len: 12
v_gene: TRBV30
d_gene: .
j_gene: TRBJ1-2
CDR3aa: CAWTPGNYGYTF
CDR3nt: TGTGCCTGGACGCCGGGGAACTATGGCTACACCTTC

len: 14
v_gene: TRBV28
d_gene: TRBD2
j_gene: TRBJ2-3
CDR3aa: CASSWGGSTDTQYF
CDR3nt: TGTGCCAGCAGTTGGGGGGGTTCCACAGATACGCAGTATTTT

len: 14
v_gene: TRBV6-5
d_gene: .
j_gene: TRBJ1-6
CDR3aa: CASNPRDRNSPLHF
CDR3nt: TGTGCCAGCAACCCCAGGGATAGGAATTCACCCCTCCACTTT

len: 13
v_gene: TRBV18
d_gene: .
j_gene: TRBJ1-2
CDR3aa: CASSPPGEDGYTF
CDR3nt: TGTGCCAGCTCTCCCCCGGGGGAAGATGGCTACACCTTC

len: 15
v_gene: TRBV15
d_gene: TRBD1
j_gene: TRBJ1-3
CDR3aa: CATSSYRGPGNTIYF
CDR3nt: TGTGCCACCAGCAGTTACAGGGGGCCTGGAAACACCATATATTTT

len: 13
v_gene: TRBV30
d_gene: TRBD1
j_gene: TRBJ1-2
CDR3aa: CAERPGGYYGYTF
CDR3nt: TGTGCCGAACGACCAGGGGGCTACTATGGCTACACCTTC

len: 13
v_gene: TRBV7-3
d_gene: TRBD1
j_gene: TRBJ2-3
CDR3aa: CASSSRGTDTQYF
CDR3nt: TGTGCCAGCAGCTCCAGGGGGACAGATACGCAGTATTTT

len: 15
v_gene: TRBV2
d_gene: TRBD2
j_gene: TRBJ2-1
CDR3aa: CASSERTSKWNEQFF
CDR3nt: TGTGCCAGCAGTGAAAGGACTAGCAAGTGGAATGAGCAGTTCTTC

len: 16
v_gene: TRBV7-9
d_gene: .
j_gene: TRBJ2-2
CDR3aa: CASSKGGHSIGGELFF
CDR3nt: TGTGCCAGCAGCAAAGGGGGACATAGTATCGGCGGGGAGCTGTTTTTT

len: 12
v_gene: TRBV10-1
d_gene: .
j_gene: TRBJ1-4
CDR3aa: CASTRQSEKLFF
CDR3nt: TGCGCCAGCACCAGACAGAGCGAAAAACTGTTTTTT

len: 15
v_gene: TRBV15
d_gene: TRBD1
j_gene: TRBJ1-5
CDR3aa: CATSRAGGINQPQHF
CDR3nt: TGTGCCACCAGCAGAGCAGGGGGAATCAATCAGCCCCAGCATTTT

len: 15
v_gene: TRBV6-5
d_gene: TRBD1
j_gene: TRBJ1-6
CDR3aa: CASSYGQGGNSPLHF
CDR3nt: TGTGCCAGCAGTTACGGCCAGGGGGGCAATTCACCCCTCCACTTT

len: 13
v_gene: TRBV27
d_gene: TRBD2
j_gene: TRBJ2-1
CDR3aa: CASSSGGTNEQFF
CDR3nt: TGTGCCAGCAGTAGCGGGGGTACGAATGAGCAGTTCTTC

len: 14
v_gene: TRBV5-1
d_gene: TRBD1
j_gene: TRBJ2-2
CDR3aa: CASSLPTGTGELFF
CDR3nt: TGCGCCAGCAGCTTACCGACAGGGACCGGGGAGCTGTTTTTT

len: 17
v_gene: TRBV7-2
d_gene: TRBD1
j_gene: TRBJ1-5
CDR3aa: CASSRRTGPLSNQPQHF
CDR3nt: TGTGCCAGCAGCAGACGGACAGGGCCCTTGAGCAATCAGCCCCAGCATTTT

len: 14
v_gene: TRBV5-4
d_gene: TRBD1
j_gene: TRBJ1-2
CDR3aa: CASRQTGQFYGYTF
CDR3nt: TGTGCCAGCAGACAAACGGGACAGTTCTATGGCTACACCTTC

len: 15
v_gene: TRBV7-2
d_gene: .
j_gene: TRBJ1-6
CDR3aa: CASSPEPTAESPLHF
CDR3nt: TGTGCCAGCAGCCCAGAGCCAACAGCCGAATCACCCCTCCACTTT

len: 16
v_gene: TRBV11-2
d_gene: TRBD1
j_gene: TRBJ2-7
CDR3aa: CASIVRTGTASYEQYF
CDR3nt: TGTGCCAGCATCGTTCGGACCGGGACAGCCTCCTACGAGCAGTACTTC

len: 13
v_gene: TRBV19
d_gene: TRBD1
j_gene: TRBJ2-7
CDR3aa: CASSRQGAYEQYF
CDR3nt: TGTGCCAGTAGTAGACAGGGGGCCTACGAGCAGTACTTC

len: 16
v_gene: TRBV7-9
d_gene: .
j_gene: TRBJ2-2
CDR3aa: CASSSLLQGGPGELFF
CDR3nt: TGTGCCAGCAGCTCTCTCTTACAGGGCGGGCCCGGGGAGCTGTTTTTT